Listed below are T cell receptor beta chains from one sample, sequenced in a study of cytomegalovirus exposure and HLA in healthy donors. Clones were read by immunoSEQ multiplex PCR, and TCRdb kept only the in-frame ones, dropping some. Of 160,000 or so clones listed, approximately 90% are singletons. What was sequenced was PBMCs. The receptors come from a man younger than 35 in good health and CMV-seronegative. Each CDR3 is given with its conserved first and last residue. Fields, in order: clone size, J gene, V gene, D gene, CDR3 DNA, CDR3 protein. D genes are given only for firm matches. Clone size is shown for a subset of rows, as once, few, many or a class of expanded clone.

>-|TRBJ2-2|TRBV9|-
TGTGCCAGCAGCGTAGATTTGGACACCGCGACCGGGGAGCTGTTTTTT
CASSVDLDTATGELFF
>-|TRBJ1-1|TRBV6-5|TRBD1
TGTGCCAGCAGTCCCGGGACAGGGGGAAGGGCTTTCTTT
CASSPGTGGRAFF
>once|TRBJ1-3|TRBV2|TRBD1
TGTGCCAGTGGGGACAGGATCTCTGGAAACACCATATATTTT
CASGDRISGNTIYF
>-|TRBJ1-1|TRBV9|-
TGTGCCAGCAGCCTGGACATCTCAATGAACACTGAAGCTTTCTTT
CASSLDISMNTEAFF
>-|TRBJ2-3|TRBV10-2|-
TGCGCCAGCAGTCGTCCGGATACGCAGTATTTT
CASSRPDTQYF
>-|TRBJ2-3|TRBV5-1|-
TGCGCCAGCAGCAGTAGCAGCCCAGATACGCAGTATTTT
CASSSSSPDTQYF
>-|TRBJ2-7|TRBV18|TRBD1
TGTGCCAGCTCACCATTAGCAGGGACAGGGAACTACGAGCAGTACTTC
CASSPLAGTGNYEQYF
>-|TRBJ2-7|TRBV27|-
TGTGCCAGCAGTTTCACCTACAGGGACGAGCAGTACTTC
CASSFTYRDEQYF
>-|TRBJ2-6|TRBV6-5|TRBD2
TGTGCCAGCAGTTTGGGACTAGACCAGGCCAACGTCCTGACTTTC
CASSLGLDQANVLTF
>-|TRBJ2-1|TRBV4-1|TRBD2
TGCGCCAGCAGCCAAGTTACGGAGCGGGAGGCCTACAATGAGCAGTTCTTC
CASSQVTEREAYNEQFF
>-|TRBJ1-3|TRBV2|TRBD1
TGTGCCAGTGGACAGGGTGAGGACACCATATATTTT
CASGQGEDTIYF
>-|TRBJ1-2|TRBV9|TRBD1
TGTGCCAGCAGCCCCGGGACAGCCTATGGCTACACCTTC
CASSPGTAYGYTF
>-|TRBJ1-2|TRBV10-1|TRBD1
TGCGCCAGCAGTCCTGGGACAGGGTATGGCTACACCTTC
CASSPGTGYGYTF
>-|TRBJ1-2|TRBV19|TRBD1
TGTGCCAGTAGATTCCGGGACAGGGACTATGGCTACACCTTC
CASRFRDRDYGYTF
>-|TRBJ2-3|TRBV27|TRBD2
TGTGCCAGCATAGGACTAGCGGGGTTCAGGTCTAGCACAGATACGCAGTATTTT
CASIGLAGFRSSTDTQYF
>few|TRBJ1-1|TRBV28|-
TGTGCCAGCAGTTTATCGGGAGAAGGGAACACTGAAGCTTTCTTT
CASSLSGEGNTEAFF
>-|TRBJ2-7|TRBV27|TRBD2
TGTGCCAGCAGTTTATTAGCGGGAGAGAGCTCCTACGAGCAGTACTTC
CASSLLAGESSYEQYF
>-|TRBJ2-1|TRBV9|-
TGTGCCAGCAGCGTAGGCGGCGGGTTCTCCTACAATGAGCAGTTCTTC
CASSVGGGFSYNEQFF
>few|TRBJ2-7|TRBV7-9|TRBD1
TGTGCCAGCAGCTTCGAGGACAGGGCGAGCGAGCAGTACTTC
CASSFEDRASEQYF
>-|TRBJ2-1|TRBV25-1|-
TGTGCCAGCAGTGAAACAGGGATAGGGGGAAATGAGCAGTTCTTC
CASSETGIGGNEQFF
>-|TRBJ2-3|TRBV2|-
TGTGCCAGCATCCAGGGACTTAACACAGATACGCAGTATTTT
CASIQGLNTDTQYF
>few|TRBJ1-1|TRBV6-1|TRBD1
TGTGCCAGCAGCCGGGACAGGGAAGCTTTCTTT
CASSRDREAFF
>-|TRBJ1-2|TRBV28|TRBD1
TGTGCCAGCAGTTTGAACAGGGGACCCTATGGCTACACCTTC
CASSLNRGPYGYTF
>-|TRBJ1-5|TRBV6-1|-
TGTGCCAGCAGTGGCCGCCAGGCCCCTAGCAATCAGCCCCAGCATTTT
CASSGRQAPSNQPQHF
>-|TRBJ2-7|TRBV7-2|-
TGTGCCAGCAGCTTAGCGCTCCTGCGGGACTCCTACGAGCAGTACTTC
CASSLALLRDSYEQYF